This TCR beta chain was captured in a study of blood T cell repertoires in COVID-19. In the study overall: The cDNA or gDNA used as material had been derived from T cells, B-cell-depleted T cells, or PBMCs.

Turning to this clone: The identical CDR3 is also encoded by other nucleotide sequences in the sample.

As originally analysed: Cell counts per sample came from amplifying reference gene primers. The data were produced by immunoSEQ multiplex PCR, yet TCRdb's version contains in-frame clones alone and is incomplete. D and trimming come from the DNA, and the V and J calls and clone size come from that table. The repertoire holds some 26,000 clones, 70% to 90% seen once, with 8.8% in the top ten. V lost 2 bases, J lost 11 bases, and 12 bases lay in between. The germline gives CDR1 MNHEY, CDR2 SVGAGI. The CDR3 has 12 amino acids. This receptor was identified in a human donor with active COVID-19. The donor label of this sample is uncertain. The rearrangement links TRBV6-5 to TRBJ1-1, with TRBD1 as a possible D gene (5 bases). The sequenced material came from peripheral blood. CDR3 nucleotide sequence: TGTGCCAGCAGTTACGGGGGGACGGAGGCTTTCTTT. Translating it yields CASSYGGTEAFF.